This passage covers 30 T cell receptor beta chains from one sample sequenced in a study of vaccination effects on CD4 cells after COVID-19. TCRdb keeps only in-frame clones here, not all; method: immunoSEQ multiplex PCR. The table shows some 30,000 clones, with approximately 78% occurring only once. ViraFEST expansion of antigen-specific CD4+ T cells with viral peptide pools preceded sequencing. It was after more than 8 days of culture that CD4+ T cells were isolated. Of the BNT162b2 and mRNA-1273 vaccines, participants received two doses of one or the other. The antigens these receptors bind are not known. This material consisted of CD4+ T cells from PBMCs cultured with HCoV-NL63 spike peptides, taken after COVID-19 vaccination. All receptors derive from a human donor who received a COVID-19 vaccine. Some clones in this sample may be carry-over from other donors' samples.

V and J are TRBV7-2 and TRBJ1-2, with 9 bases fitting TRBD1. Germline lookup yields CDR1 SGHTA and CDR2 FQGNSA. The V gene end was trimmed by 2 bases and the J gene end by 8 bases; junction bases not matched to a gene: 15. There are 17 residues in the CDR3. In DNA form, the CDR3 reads TGTGCCAGCAGCTTACTGGCCCCGGGACAGGGATCGCAGGGCTACACCTTC. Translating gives CASSLLAPGQGSQGYTF.

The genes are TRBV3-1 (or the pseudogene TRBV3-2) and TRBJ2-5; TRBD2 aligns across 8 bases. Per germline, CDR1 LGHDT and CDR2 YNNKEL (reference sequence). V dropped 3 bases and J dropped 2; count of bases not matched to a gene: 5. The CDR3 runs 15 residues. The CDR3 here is CASSHAGGNQETQYF. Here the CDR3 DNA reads TGTGCCAGCAGCCATGCGGGGGGCAATCAAGAGACCCAGTACTTC.

DNA for the CDR3: TGTGCCAGTAGTAGGGGACAGAGAGAGACCCAGTACTTC. Its translation: CASSRGQRETQYF. V is TRBV19 and J is TRBJ2-5; 7 bases line up with TRBD1. The CDR3 totals 13 residues. Unmatched junction bases numbered 3, after V lost 4 bases and J lost 4 bases. Germline V lookup: CDR1 LNHDA, CDR2 SQIVND (reference sequence).

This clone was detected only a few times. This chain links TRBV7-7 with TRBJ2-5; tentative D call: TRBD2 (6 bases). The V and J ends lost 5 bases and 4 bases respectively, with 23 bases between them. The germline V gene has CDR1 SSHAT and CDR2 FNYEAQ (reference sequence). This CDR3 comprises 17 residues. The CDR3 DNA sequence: TGTGCCAGCAGCGTCTCATCCACTAGGGGAGGACGAGAGACCCAGTACTTC. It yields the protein CASSVSSTRGGRETQYF.

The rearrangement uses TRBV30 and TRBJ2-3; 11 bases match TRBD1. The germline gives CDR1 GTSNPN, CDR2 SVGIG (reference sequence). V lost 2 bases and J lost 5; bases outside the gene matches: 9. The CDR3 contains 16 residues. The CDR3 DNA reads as TGTGCCTGGAGTCCTCCGGGACAGGGGGTCGGAGATACGCAGTATTTT. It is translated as CAWSPPGQGVGDTQYF.

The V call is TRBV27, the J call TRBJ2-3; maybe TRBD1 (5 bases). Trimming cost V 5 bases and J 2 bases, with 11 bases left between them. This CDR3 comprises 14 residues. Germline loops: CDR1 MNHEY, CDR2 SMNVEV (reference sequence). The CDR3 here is CASSALQATDTQYF. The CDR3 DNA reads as TGTGCCAGCAGTGCTCTACAGGCCACAGATACGCAGTATTTT.

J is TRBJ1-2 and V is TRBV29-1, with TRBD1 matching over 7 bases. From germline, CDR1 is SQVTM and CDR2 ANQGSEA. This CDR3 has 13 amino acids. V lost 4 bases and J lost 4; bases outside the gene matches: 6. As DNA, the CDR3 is TGCAGCGTTGTTTCCCAGGGGGGCTATGGCTACACCTTC. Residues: CSVVSQGGYGYTF.

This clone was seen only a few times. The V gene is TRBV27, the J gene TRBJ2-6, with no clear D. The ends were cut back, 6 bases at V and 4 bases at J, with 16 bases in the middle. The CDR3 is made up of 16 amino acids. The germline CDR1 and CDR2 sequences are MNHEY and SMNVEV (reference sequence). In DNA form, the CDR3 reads TGTGCCAGCAGCCCACCACCCCTTGGAGGGGCCAACGTCCTGACTTTC. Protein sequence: CASSPPPLGGANVLTF.

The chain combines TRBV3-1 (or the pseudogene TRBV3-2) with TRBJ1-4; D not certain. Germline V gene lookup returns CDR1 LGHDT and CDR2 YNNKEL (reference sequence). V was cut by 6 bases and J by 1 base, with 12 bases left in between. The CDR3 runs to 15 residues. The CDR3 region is CASRTSRLTNEKLFF. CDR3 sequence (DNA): TGTGCCAGCAGAACTTCACGGTTAACTAATGAAAAACTGTTTTTT.

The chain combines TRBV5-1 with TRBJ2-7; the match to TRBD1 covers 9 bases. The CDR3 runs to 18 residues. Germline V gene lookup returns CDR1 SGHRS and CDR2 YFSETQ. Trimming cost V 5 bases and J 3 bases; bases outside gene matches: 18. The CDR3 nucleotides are TGCGCCAGCAGATACGGACAGGGGCCCGCCAAAATCCTCTACGAGCAGTACGTC. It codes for CASRYGQGPAKILYEQYV.

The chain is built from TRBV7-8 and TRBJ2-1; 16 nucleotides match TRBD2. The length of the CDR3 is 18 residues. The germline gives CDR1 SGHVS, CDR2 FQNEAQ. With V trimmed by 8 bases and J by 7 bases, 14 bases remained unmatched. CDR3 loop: CASAPGGTSGGAGNEQFF. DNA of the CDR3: TGTGCCAGCGCCCCTGGGGGGACTAGCGGGGGGGCGGGGAATGAGCAGTTCTTC.

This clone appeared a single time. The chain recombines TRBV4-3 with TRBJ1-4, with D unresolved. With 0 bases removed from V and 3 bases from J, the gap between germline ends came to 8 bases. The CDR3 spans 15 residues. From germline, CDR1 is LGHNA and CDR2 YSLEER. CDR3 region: CASSQDGRPNEKLFF. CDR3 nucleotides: TGCGCCAGCAGCCAAGATGGGCGGCCTAATGAAAAACTGTTTTTT.

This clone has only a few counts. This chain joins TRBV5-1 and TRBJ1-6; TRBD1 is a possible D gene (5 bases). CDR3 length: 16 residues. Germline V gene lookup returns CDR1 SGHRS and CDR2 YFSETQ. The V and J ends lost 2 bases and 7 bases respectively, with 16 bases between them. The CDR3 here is CASSFTGTDLNSPLHF. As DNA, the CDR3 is TGCGCCAGCAGCTTCACCGGGACGGACCTCAATTCACCCCTCCACTTT.

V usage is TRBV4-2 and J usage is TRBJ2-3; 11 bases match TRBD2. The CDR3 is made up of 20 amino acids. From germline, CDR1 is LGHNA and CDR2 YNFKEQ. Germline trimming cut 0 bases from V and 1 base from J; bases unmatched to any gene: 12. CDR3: CASSQDAPTSGGPGTDTQYF. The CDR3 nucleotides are TGTGCCAGCAGCCAAGATGCCCCAACTAGCGGGGGCCCCGGCACAGATACGCAGTATTTT.

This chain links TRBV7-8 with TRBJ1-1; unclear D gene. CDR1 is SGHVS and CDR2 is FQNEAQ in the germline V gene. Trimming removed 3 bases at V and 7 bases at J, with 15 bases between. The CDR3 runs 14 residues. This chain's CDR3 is CASSLQPHLSEAFF. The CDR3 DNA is TGTGCCAGCAGCTTGCAGCCTCATCTCAGTGAAGCTTTCTTT.

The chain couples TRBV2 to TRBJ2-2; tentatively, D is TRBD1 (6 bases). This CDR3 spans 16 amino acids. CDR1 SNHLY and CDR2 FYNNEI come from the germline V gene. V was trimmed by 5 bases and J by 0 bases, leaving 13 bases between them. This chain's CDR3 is CASSPPRTANTGELFF. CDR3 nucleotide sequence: TGTGCCAGCAGTCCCCCAAGGACAGCGAACACCGGGGAGCTGTTTTTT.

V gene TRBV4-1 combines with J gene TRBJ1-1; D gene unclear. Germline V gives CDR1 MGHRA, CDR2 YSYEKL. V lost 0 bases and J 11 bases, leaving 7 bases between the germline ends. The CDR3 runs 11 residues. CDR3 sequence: CASSQELQAFF. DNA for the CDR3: TGCGCCAGCAGCCAAGAATTACAGGCTTTCTTT.

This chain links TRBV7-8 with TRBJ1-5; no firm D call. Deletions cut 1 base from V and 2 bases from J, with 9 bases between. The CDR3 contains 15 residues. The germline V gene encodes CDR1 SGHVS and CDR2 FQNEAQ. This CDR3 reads CASSLVGNGNQPQHF. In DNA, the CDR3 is TGTGCCAGCAGCTTAGTGGGGAATGGCAATCAGCCCCAGCATTTT.

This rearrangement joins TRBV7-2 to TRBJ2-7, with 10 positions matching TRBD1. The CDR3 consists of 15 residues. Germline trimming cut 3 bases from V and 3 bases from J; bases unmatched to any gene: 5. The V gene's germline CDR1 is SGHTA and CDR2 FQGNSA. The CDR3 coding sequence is TGTGCCAGCAGCTTCGGGACAGGGGTCAACTACGAGCAGTACGTC. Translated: CASSFGTGVNYEQYV.

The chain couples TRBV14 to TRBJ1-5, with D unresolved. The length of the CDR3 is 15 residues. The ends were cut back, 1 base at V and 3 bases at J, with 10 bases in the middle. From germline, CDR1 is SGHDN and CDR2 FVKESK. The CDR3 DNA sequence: TGTGCCAGCAGCCAAGTACGAACAGACAATCAGCCCCAGCATTTT. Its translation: CASSQVRTDNQPQHF.

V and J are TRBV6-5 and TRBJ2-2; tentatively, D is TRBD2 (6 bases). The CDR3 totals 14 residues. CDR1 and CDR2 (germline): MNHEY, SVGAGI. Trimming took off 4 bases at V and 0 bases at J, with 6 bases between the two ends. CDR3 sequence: CASSWTTNTGELFF. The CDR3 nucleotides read TGTGCCAGCAGTTGGACTACGAACACCGGGGAGCTGTTTTTT.

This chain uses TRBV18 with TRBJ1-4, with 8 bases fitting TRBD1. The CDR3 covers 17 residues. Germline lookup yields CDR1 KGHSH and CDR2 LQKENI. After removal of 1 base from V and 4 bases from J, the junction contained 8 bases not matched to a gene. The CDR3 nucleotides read TGTGCCAGCTCACCACGAAGACAGGGGACGGGTAATGAAAAACTGTTTTTT. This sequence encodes CASSPRRQGTGNEKLFF. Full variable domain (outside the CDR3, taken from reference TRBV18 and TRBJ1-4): NAGVMQNPRHLVRRRGQEARLRCSPMKGHSHVYWYRQLPEEGLKFMVYLQKENIIDESGMPKERFSAEFPKEGPSILRIQQVVRGDSAAYFCASSPRRQGTGNEKLFFGSGTQLSVL.

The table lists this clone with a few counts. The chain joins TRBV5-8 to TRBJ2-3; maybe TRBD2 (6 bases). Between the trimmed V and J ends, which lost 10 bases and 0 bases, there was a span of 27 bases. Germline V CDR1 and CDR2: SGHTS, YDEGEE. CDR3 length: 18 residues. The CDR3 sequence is CASPNNPGETASTDTQYF. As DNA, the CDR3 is TGTGCCTCCCCGAATAATCCGGGGGAGACAGCTAGCACAGATACGCAGTATTTT.

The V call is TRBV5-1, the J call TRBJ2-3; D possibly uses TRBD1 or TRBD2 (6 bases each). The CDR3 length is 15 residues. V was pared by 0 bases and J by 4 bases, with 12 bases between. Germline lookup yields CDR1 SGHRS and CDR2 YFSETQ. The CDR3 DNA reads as TGCGCCAGCAGCTTGGACGGGGGCTGGGCAGATACGCAGTATTTT. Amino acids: CASSLDGGWADTQYF.

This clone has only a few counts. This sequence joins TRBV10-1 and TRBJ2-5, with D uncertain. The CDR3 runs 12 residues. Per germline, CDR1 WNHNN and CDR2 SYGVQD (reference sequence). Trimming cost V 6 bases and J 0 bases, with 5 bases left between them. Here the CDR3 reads CASSPNQETQYF. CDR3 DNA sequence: TGCGCCAGCAGCCCCAACCAAGAGACCCAGTACTTC.

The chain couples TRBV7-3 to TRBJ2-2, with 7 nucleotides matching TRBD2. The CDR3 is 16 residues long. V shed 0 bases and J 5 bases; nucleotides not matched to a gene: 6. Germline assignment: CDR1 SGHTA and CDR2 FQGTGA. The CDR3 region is CASSLTPGGGTGELFF. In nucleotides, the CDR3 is TGTGCCAGCAGCTTAACGCCGGGGGGTGGGACCGGGGAGCTGTTTTTT.

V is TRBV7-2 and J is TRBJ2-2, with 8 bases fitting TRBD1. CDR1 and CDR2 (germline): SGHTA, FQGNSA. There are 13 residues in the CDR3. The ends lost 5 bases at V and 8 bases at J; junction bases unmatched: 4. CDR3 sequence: CASSTQGAGELFF. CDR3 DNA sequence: TGTGCCAGCAGCACTCAGGGGGCGGGGGAGCTGTTTTTT.

CDR3 residues: CASSFSLSSYNEQFF. The CDR3 DNA reads TGTGCCAGCAGCTTTTCATTGAGCTCCTACAATGAGCAGTTCTTC. J is TRBJ2-1 and V is TRBV11-3; D is uncertain. V was cut by 3 bases and J by 0 bases, with 9 bases left in between. CDR3 length equals 15 residues. CDR1 is SGHNT, CDR2 YENEEA, per germline.

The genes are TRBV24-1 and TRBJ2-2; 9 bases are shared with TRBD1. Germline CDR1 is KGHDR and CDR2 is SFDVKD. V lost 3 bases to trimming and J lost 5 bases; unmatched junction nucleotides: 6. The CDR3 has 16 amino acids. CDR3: CATSDPGTGQTGELFF. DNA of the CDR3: TGTGCCACCAGTGATCCAGGGACAGGGCAGACCGGGGAGCTGTTTTTT.

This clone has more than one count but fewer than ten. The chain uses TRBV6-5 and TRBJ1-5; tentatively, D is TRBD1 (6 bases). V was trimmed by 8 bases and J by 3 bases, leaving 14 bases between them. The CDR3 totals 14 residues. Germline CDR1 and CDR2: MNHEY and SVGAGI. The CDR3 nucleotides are TGTGCCAGCGGCCTCAGGGGTGCCAATCAGCCCCAGCATTTT. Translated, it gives CASGLRGANQPQHF.